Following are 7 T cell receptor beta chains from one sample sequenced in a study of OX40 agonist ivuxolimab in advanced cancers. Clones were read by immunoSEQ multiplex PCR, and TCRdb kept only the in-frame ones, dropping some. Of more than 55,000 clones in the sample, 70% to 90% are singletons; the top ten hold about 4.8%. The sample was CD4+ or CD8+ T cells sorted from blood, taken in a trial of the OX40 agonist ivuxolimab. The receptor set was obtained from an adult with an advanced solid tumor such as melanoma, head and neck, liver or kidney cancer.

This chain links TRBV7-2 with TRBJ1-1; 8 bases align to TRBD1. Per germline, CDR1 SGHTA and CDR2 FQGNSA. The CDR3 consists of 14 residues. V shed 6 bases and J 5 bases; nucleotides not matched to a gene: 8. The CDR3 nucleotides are TGTGCCAGCAGGCAGACAGGGGCGGTTACTGAAGCTTTCTTT. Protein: CASRQTGAVTEAFF.

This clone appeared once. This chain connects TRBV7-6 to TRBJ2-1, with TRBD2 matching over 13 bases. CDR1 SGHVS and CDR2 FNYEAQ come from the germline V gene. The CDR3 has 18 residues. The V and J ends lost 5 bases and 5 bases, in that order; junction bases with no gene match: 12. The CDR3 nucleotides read TGTGCCAGCAGCCTTCGCCGGACTAGCGGGAGTCCCGACAATGAGCAGTTCTTC. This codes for CASSLRRTSGSPDNEQFF. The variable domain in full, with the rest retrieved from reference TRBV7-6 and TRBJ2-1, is GAGVSQSPRYKVTKRGQDVALRCDPISGHVSLYWYRQALGQGPEFLTYFNYEAQQDKSGLPNDRFSAERPEGSISTLTIQRTEQRDSAMYRCASSLRRTSGSPDNEQFFGPGTRLTVL.

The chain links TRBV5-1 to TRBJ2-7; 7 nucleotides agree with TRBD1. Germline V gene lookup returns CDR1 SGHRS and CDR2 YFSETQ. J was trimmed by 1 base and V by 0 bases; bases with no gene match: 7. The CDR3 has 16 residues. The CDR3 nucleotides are TGCGCCAGCAGCTTGGCCATGGGGACAGTTTCCTACGAGCAGTACTTC. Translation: CASSLAMGTVSYEQYF.

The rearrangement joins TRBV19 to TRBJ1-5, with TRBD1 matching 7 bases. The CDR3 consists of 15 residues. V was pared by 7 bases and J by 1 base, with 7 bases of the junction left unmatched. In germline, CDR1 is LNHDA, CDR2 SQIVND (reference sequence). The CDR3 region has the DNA TGTGCCAGTAAATGGGAAGGGGGCAGCAATCAGCCCCAGCATTTT. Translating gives CASKWEGGSNQPQHF.

CDR3: CASSPKPGSSYEQYF. In nucleotides, the CDR3 is TGTGCCAGCAGTCCAAAACCGGGTAGCTCCTACGAGCAGTACTTC. The chain uses TRBV7-1 and TRBJ2-7; D gene ambiguous. TRBV7-1 has ORF status, its function being uncertain. The CDR3 is 15 residues long. Between the trimmed V and J ends, which lost 6 bases and 0 bases, there was a span of 15 bases.

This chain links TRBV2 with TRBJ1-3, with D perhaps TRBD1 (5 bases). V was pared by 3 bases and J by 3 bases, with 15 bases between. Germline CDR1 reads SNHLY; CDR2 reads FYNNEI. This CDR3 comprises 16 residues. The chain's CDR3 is CASSEMGRASGNTIYF. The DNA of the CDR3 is TGTGCCAGCAGTGAGATGGGCAGGGCGAGTGGAAACACCATATATTTT.

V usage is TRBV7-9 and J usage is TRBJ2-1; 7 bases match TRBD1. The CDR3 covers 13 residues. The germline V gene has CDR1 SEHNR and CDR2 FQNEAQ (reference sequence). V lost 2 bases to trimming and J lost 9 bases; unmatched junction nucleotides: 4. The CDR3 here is CASSLYRGREQFF. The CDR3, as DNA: TGTGCCAGCAGCTTATACAGGGGCCGTGAGCAGTTCTTC.